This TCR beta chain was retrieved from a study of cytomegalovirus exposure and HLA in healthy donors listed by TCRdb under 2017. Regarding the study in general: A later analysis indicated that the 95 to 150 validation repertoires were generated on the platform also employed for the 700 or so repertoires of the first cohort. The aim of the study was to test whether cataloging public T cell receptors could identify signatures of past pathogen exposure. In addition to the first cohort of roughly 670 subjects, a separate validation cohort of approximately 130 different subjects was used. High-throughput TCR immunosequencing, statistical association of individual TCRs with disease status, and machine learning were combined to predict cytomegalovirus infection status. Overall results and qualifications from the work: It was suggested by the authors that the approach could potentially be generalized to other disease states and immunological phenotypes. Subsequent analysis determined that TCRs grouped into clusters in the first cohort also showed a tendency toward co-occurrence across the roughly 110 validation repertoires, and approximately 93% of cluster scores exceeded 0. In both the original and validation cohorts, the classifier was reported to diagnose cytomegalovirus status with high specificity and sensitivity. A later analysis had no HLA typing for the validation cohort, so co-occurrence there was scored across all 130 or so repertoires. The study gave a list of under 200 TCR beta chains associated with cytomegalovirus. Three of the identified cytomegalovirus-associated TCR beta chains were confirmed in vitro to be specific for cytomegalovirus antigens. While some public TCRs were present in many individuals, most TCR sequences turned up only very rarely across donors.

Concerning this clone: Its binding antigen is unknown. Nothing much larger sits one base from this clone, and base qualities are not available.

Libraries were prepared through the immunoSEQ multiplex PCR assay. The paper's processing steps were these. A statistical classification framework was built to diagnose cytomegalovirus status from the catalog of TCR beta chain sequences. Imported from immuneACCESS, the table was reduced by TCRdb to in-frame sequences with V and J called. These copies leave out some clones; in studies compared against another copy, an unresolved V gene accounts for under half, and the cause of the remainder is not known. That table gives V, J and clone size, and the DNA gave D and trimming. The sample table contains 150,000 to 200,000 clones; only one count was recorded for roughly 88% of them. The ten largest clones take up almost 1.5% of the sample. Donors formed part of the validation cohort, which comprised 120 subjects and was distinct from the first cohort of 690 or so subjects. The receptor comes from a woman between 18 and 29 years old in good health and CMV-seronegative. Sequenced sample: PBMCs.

The CDR3 protein sequence reads: CASTKDSGSPTTQYF. Read as DNA, the sequence is TGTGCCAGCACCAAAGACTCCGGGAGCCCAACGACGCAGTATTTT. The rearranged segments are TRBV6-1 and TRBJ2-3; TRBD2 is a weak D gene call, 6 bases matching. A distance of 23 bases separates the germline ends of V and J, which lose 7 bases and 9 bases respectively. There are 15 amino acids in the CDR3, from cysteine to phenylalanine inclusive. Of all the DNA, just the CDR3 is kept, 45 bases in frame from base 1. The germline V gene provides CDR1 MNHNS and CDR2 SASEGT.